These 19 T cell receptor beta chains share one sample of origin, sequenced in a study of blood T cell repertoires in COVID-19. Clones were read by immunoSEQ multiplex PCR, and TCRdb kept only the in-frame ones, dropping some. There are 240,000 or so clones in the sample; roughly 87% occur only once, and roughly 0.8% lies in the top ten. The sequenced material came from peripheral blood. The receptors derive from a woman aged 25 to 39 with acute or convalescent COVID-19.

The chain links TRBV6-4 to TRBJ2-1, with D unresolved. CDR1 is MRHNA, CDR2 SNTAGT, per germline. V was trimmed by 4 bases and J by 1 base, leaving 5 bases between them. The CDR3 loop spans 13 amino acids. Here the CDR3 reads CASSVGSYNEQFF. In DNA form, the CDR3 reads TGTGCCAGCAGTGTCGGTTCCTACAATGAGCAGTTCTTC.

This chain uses TRBV2 with TRBJ1-1, with 9 bases that match TRBD1. V lost 6 bases and J lost 1; bases outside the gene matches: 6. Germline CDR1 SNHLY, CDR2 FYNNEI. There are 15 residues in the CDR3. DNA for the CDR3: TGTGCCAGCAGCATGAGGGACAGGGCGAACACTGAAGCTTTCTTT. This sequence encodes CASSMRDRANTEAFF.

The chain is built from TRBV30 and TRBJ1-2; 11 nucleotides line up with TRBD1. This CDR3 has 15 residues. V shed 3 bases and J 4 bases; nucleotides not matched to a gene: 7. Germline assignment: CDR1 GTSNPN and CDR2 SVGIG (reference sequence). CDR3 loop: CAWSGTGGRGYGYTF. CDR3 coding DNA: TGTGCCTGGAGCGGGACAGGGGGTCGGGGCTATGGCTACACCTTC.

The rearrangement uses TRBV6-5 and TRBJ1-2, with 7 bases that match TRBD1. The V gene's germline CDR1 is MNHEY and CDR2 SVGAGI. The CDR3 consists of 15 residues. Trimming cost V 6 bases and J 8 bases; bases outside gene matches: 15. Written as DNA, the CDR3 is TGTGCCAGCAGCGCAAACAGGGGAGGTATAAGCGGCTACACCTTC. Translation gives CASSANRGGISGYTF.

This clone was counted ten times or more. V usage is TRBV6-2 or TRBV6-3 and J usage is TRBJ2-3; 7 bases fit TRBD1. The CDR3 loop spans 16 amino acids. The ends lost 6 bases at V and 4 bases at J; junction bases unmatched: 13. CDR1 and CDR2 (germline): MNHEY, SVGEGT. This chain's CDR3 is CASSQRGHGGADTQYF. DNA for the CDR3: TGTGCCAGCAGCCAGAGGGGGCACGGAGGCGCAGATACGCAGTATTTT.

The V gene is TRBV7-8, the J gene TRBJ2-1, with 8 bases identical to TRBD2. The CDR3 runs to 15 residues. Germline CDR1 is SGHVS and CDR2 is FQNEAQ. V shed 6 bases, J shed 2 bases, and the junction held 6 bases outside the gene matches. In DNA form, the CDR3 reads TGTGCCAGCAGTCCACGGGAGGGCCCCTACAATGAGCAGTTCTTC. Protein sequence: CASSPREGPYNEQFF.

The J gene is TRBJ2-1, the V gene TRBV11-3, with TRBD2 matching over 14 bases. J was trimmed by 9 bases and V by 5 bases; bases with no gene match: 3. CDR1 and CDR2 (germline): SGHNT, YENEEA. The CDR3 is made up of 14 amino acids. The CDR3 nucleotides are TGTGCCAGCAGCCGACTAGCGGGAGGGTCTGAGCAGTTCTTC. This sequence encodes CASSRLAGGSEQFF. The full variable domain, in which reference TRBV11-3 and TRBJ2-1 provide the parts outside the CDR3, is EAGVVQSPRYKIIEKKQPVAFWCNPISGHNTLYWYLQNLGQGPELLIRYENEEAVDDSQLPKDRFSAERLKGVDSTLKIQPAELGDSAVYLCASSRLAGGSEQFFGPGTRLTVL.

The rearrangement links TRBV19 to TRBJ2-5; TRBD2 aligns across 9 bases. V gave up 2 bases and J gave up 2 bases; unmatched junction bases: 3. The germline gives CDR1 LNHDA, CDR2 SQIVND (reference sequence). The CDR3 loop spans 15 amino acids. The CDR3 protein is CASSILAGGQETQYF. CDR3 sequence (DNA): TGTGCCAGTAGTATACTCGCGGGAGGGCAAGAGACCCAGTACTTC.

The V call is TRBV6-2 or TRBV6-3, the J call TRBJ2-7; TRBD2 matches 9 bases. The CDR3 has 15 residues. The V gene end was trimmed by 2 bases and the J gene end by 3 bases; junction bases not matched to a gene: 5. Germline V gene sequence: CDR1 MNHEY, CDR2 SVGEGT. CDR3 sequence reads: CASSYVGLAHYEQYF. In DNA form, the CDR3 reads TGTGCCAGCAGTTACGTGGGACTAGCTCACTACGAGCAGTACTTC.

The chain is built from TRBV15 and TRBJ2-1, with D tentatively TRBD2 (5 bases). Germline CDR1 is LNHNV and CDR2 is YYDKDF (reference sequence). Trimming left V 3 bases short and J 0 bases short, with 9 bases between. The CDR3 is 15 amino acids. In nucleotides, the CDR3 is TGTGCCACCAGCAGCTTGGCGGGCTCCTACAATGAGCAGTTCTTC. As protein: CATSSLAGSYNEQFF. Combining the CDR3 with reference TRBV15 and TRBJ2-1 gives the whole variable domain DAMVIQNPRYQVTQFGKPVTLSCSQTLNHNVMYWYQQKSSQAPKLLFHYYDKDFNNEADTPDNFQSRRPNTSFCFLDIRSPGLGDTAMYLCATSSLAGSYNEQFFGPGTRLTVL.

This chain uses TRBV27 with TRBJ1-2; D perhaps matches TRBD1 (5 bases). The germline V gene encodes CDR1 MNHEY and CDR2 SMNVEV (reference sequence). This CDR3 is 15 amino acids long. V lost 5 bases to trimming and J lost 2 bases, with 15 bases between them. The CDR3 loop reads CASSPLYRQNYGYTF. The CDR3 nucleotides are TGTGCCAGCAGTCCCCTTTACCGACAGAACTATGGCTACACCTTC.

The CDR3 nucleotides are TGTGCCAGCAGCTGGGGACTAGCGGGGGATACGCAGTATTTT. Amino acid sequence: CASSWGLAGDTQYF. The chain couples TRBV7-2 to TRBJ2-3; TRBD2 aligns across 13 bases. The CDR3 length is 14 residues. The J segment lost 6 bases and the V segment lost 4 bases, leaving 1 base of the junction unmatched. Germline CDR1 is SGHTA and CDR2 is FQGNSA.

The gene calls are TRBV7-9 and TRBJ1-6; TRBD1 aligns across 8 bases. Germline CDR1 is SEHNR and CDR2 is FQNEAQ (reference sequence). V lost 4 bases to trimming and J lost 7 bases; unmatched junction nucleotides: 3. The CDR3 is made up of 14 amino acids. CDR3 in amino acids: CASSYRGSNSPLHF. For the CDR3, the DNA is TGTGCCAGCAGCTACAGGGGGTCGAATTCACCCCTCCACTTT.

In DNA, the CDR3 is TGTGCCAGCAGTTACAAGGGGAACTACGAGCAGTACTTC. This translates into CASSYKGNYEQYF. The chain recombines TRBV6-5 with TRBJ2-7; TRBD1 is a possible D gene (5 bases). CDR3 size: 13 residues. Germline assignment: CDR1 MNHEY and CDR2 SVGAGI. V dropped 2 bases and J dropped 3 bases, with 8 bases sitting between them.

J is TRBJ1-2 and V is TRBV5-4, with unresolved D. The CDR3 is 12 residues long. V shed 0 bases and J shed 8 bases, with 8 bases lying between them. The germline CDR1 and CDR2 sequences are SGHNT and YYREEE (reference sequence). This CDR3 reads CASSLVRQGYTF. Here the CDR3 DNA reads TGTGCCAGCAGCTTGGTTCGTCAGGGCTACACCTTC.

Only one count was recorded for this clone. CDR3 in DNA: TGTGCCAGCAGGGGCCGGACAGGGGCAGTCGAGCAGTACTTC. Its protein product is CASRGRTGAVEQYF. V is TRBV27 and J is TRBJ2-7, with 9 positions matching TRBD1. Germline CDR1 MNHEY, CDR2 SMNVEV (reference sequence). The V segment lost 6 bases and the J segment 6 bases; nucleotides outside the gene matches: 9. The CDR3 totals 14 residues.

This chain links TRBV27 with TRBJ1-3; 9 bases align to TRBD1. This CDR3 region has 16 residues. Germline V gives CDR1 MNHEY, CDR2 SMNVEV (reference sequence). V shed 5 bases, J shed 1 base, and the junction held 6 bases outside the gene matches. Here the CDR3 reads CASSLGTGLSGNTIYF. CDR3 DNA sequence: TGTGCCAGCAGTCTCGGGACAGGGTTATCTGGAAACACCATATATTTT.

This rearrangement joins TRBV3-1 (or the pseudogene TRBV3-2) to TRBJ1-1; the D gene is possibly TRBD1 (6 bases). Germline lookup yields CDR1 LGHDT and CDR2 YNNKEL (reference sequence). V was trimmed by 1 base and J by 7 bases, leaving 13 bases between them. This CDR3 contains 14 residues. The CDR3: CASSQVLGQSEAFF. The CDR3 coding sequence is TGTGCCAGCAGCCAAGTTCTTGGACAGAGTGAAGCTTTCTTT.

This chain uses TRBV7-8 with TRBJ2-1; 12 positions agree with TRBD2. Germline V gene data show CDR1 as SGHVS and CDR2 as FQNEAQ. The CDR3 extends over 15 amino acids. V lost 7 bases to trimming and J lost 4 bases; unmatched junction nucleotides: 5. CDR3 protein: CASILGLAGYNEQFF. The CDR3 coding sequence is TGTGCCAGCATCCTAGGACTAGCGGGGTACAATGAGCAGTTCTTC.